This TCR beta chain is drawn from a study of cytomegalovirus exposure and HLA in healthy donors. Primers included in the PCR were 60 Vbeta and 13 Jbeta primers. Method: immunoSEQ multiplex PCR; TCRdb's copy keeps in-frame clones and lacks some. The sample has 190,000 or so clones; under 85% are singletons. The germline V gene encodes CDR1 MNHEY and CDR2 SMNVEV (reference sequence). The CDR3 length is 15 residues. V was clipped by 3 bases and J by 1 base; unmatched bases: 4. The clonotype comes from a man aged 50-60 years in good health and CMV-seronegative. The sample comprised PBMCs. V and J are TRBV27 and TRBJ2-7, with 9 bases fitting TRBD1. CDR3 residues: CASSFTGTGSYEQYF. The CDR3 region has the DNA TGTGCCAGCAGTTTCACCGGGACAGGGTCCTACGAGCAGTACTTC.